In its sample, the clone carrying this T cell receptor (beta chain) was seen a few times. Here immunoSEQ multiplex PCR was the method, and the copy in TCRdb shows in-frame clones only, minus some. The profile shows about 470,000 clones, roughly 77% of them singletons. This sample stems from a study of shared clonotypes between healthy human individuals. V lost 5 bases to trimming and J lost 7 bases; unmatched junction nucleotides: 6. The CDR3 contains 14 residues. Germline assignment: CDR1 SGHTA and CDR2 FQGTGA. The V gene is TRBV7-3, the J gene TRBJ2-1; TRBD1 agrees at 9 bases. Material for sequencing was PBMCs. This clonotype was sampled from a woman between 35 and 50 years old in good health. Some clones in this sample may be carry-over from other donors' samples. The CDR3 reads CASSPGQGVNEQFF. The CDR3 coding sequence is TGTGCCAGCAGCCCGGGACAGGGTGTAAATGAGCAGTTCTTC. The full variable domain, rest sourced from reference TRBV7-3 and TRBJ2-1, is GAGVSQTPSNKVTEKGKYVELRCDPISGHTALYWYRQSLGQGPEFLIYFQGTGAADDSGLPNDRFFAVRPEGSVSTLKIQRTERGDSAVYLCASSPGQGVNEQFFGPGTRLTVL.